Listed here are 3 T cell receptor beta chains from one sample, sequenced in a study of cytomegalovirus exposure and HLA in healthy donors. Clones were read by immunoSEQ multiplex PCR, and TCRdb kept only the in-frame ones, dropping some. The sample yields 130,000 or so clones, 75% to 90% seen once. Sequenced: PBMCs. Source of these receptors: a woman aged 18-30 years in good health and CMV-seronegative.

V and J are TRBV5-6 and TRBJ1-4; D not certain. The CDR3 has 16 residues. Trimming removed 0 bases at V and 4 bases at J, with 13 bases between. The germline CDR1 and CDR2 sequences are SGHDT and YYEEEE. CDR3 amino acids: CASSLASGGFNEKLFF. Written as DNA, the CDR3 is TGTGCCAGCAGCTTGGCCTCTGGCGGATTTAATGAAAAACTGTTTTTT.

V and J are TRBV19 and TRBJ1-5, with 7 bases that match TRBD1. CDR1 LNHDA and CDR2 SQIVND come from the germline V gene (reference sequence). V lost 0 bases, J lost 7 bases, and 15 bases stayed unmatched. The CDR3 runs to 18 residues. CDR3 DNA: TGTGCCAGTAGTATAGATGTTAGGGATACAGGGGAGTTCCAGCCCCAGCATTTT. Its protein is CASSIDVRDTGEFQPQHF.

This chain uses TRBV4-1 with TRBJ2-6, with 9 bases aligning to TRBD1. With 4 bases clipped from V and 4 bases from J, the junction kept 8 bases outside the gene matches. CDR1 MGHRA and CDR2 YSYEKL come from the germline V gene. The CDR3 is 17 residues long. The DNA for the CDR3 is TGCGCCAGCAGCCCGGGACAGGGAGGGACCGGGGCCAACGTCCTGACTTTC. Protein product: CASSPGQGGTGANVLTF.